The present T cell receptor (beta chain) was sequenced within a study of control samples from healthy donors and cancer patients (dated by TCRdb to about 2020). Library prep was done by the immunoSEQ multiplex PCR assay. In TCRdb, the immuneACCESS table is reduced to in-frame sequences with V and J assigned. These tables do not hold every clone; where another copy was compared, an unresolved V gene accounts for under half, and the others remain unexplained. The sample table holds about 150,000 clones, of which roughly 88% were seen once. The ten top clones hold over 1.5% of the sample. As for this clone: There is no known antigen for this receptor. The input lacks base qualities; no much larger clone sits a single base away.

The sample consisted of blood. This TCR came from a man aged 18 to 29 in good health.

For the CDR3, the sequence is CASSPGQPPVGAFF. Read as DNA, the sequence is TGTGCCAGCAGTCCGGGACAACCTCCGGTCGGGGCTTTCTTT. The rearranged chain carries TRBV2 and TRBJ1-1, with TRBD1 perhaps the D gene, on 6 matching bases. Trimming takes 5 bases from V and 11 bases from J, and the germline ends sit 21 bases apart. The CDR3 covers 14 residues, taking in both the cysteine and the phenylalanine. Only CDR3 DNA is held: 42 bases, read in frame from base 1. Based on the germline V gene, the CDR1 and CDR2 sequences are SNHLY and FYNNEI.